Sequencing of this T cell receptor (beta chain) was carried out in a study of CDR3 diversity in severe acne. TCRdb fed the PCR reads into MiXCR, producing one record per CDR3 protein. The repertoire includes more than 85,000 distinct CDR3 sequences, roughly 49% of them detected once, and 11% sits in the top ten. The trim removed 6 bases at V and 1 base at J, leaving 11 bases unmatched. The V gene's germline CDR1 is DFQATT and CDR2 SNEGSKA (reference sequence). The CDR3 consists of 15 residues. Ten or more counts support this clonotype. J is TRBJ2-7 and V is TRBV20-1, with 8 nucleotides matching TRBD1. This clonotype was obtained from a male donor with severe acne vulgaris. Sequenced sample: blood. This chain's CDR3 is CSAELSGQASYEQYF. CDR3 bases: TGCAGTGCCGAACTATCGGGACAGGCTTCCTACGAGCAGTACTTC.